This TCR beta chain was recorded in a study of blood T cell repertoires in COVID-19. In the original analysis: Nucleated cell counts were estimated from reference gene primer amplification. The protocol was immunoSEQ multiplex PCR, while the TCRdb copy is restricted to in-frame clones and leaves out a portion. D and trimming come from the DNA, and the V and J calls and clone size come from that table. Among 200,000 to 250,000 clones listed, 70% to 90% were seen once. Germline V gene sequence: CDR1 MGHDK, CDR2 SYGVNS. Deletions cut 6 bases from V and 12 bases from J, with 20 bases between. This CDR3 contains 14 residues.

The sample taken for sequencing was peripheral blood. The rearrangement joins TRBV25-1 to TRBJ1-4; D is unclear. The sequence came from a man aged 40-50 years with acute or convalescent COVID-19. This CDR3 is CASSWAGEPEELFF. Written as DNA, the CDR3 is TGTGCCAGCAGCTGGGCGGGAGAACCAGAGGAACTGTTTTTT. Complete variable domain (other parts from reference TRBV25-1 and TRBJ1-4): EADIYQTPRYLVIGTGKKITLECSQTMGHDKMYWYQQDPGMELHLIHYSYGVNSTEKGDLSSESTVSRIRTEHFPLTLESARPSHTSQYLCASSWAGEPEELFFGSGTQLSVL.